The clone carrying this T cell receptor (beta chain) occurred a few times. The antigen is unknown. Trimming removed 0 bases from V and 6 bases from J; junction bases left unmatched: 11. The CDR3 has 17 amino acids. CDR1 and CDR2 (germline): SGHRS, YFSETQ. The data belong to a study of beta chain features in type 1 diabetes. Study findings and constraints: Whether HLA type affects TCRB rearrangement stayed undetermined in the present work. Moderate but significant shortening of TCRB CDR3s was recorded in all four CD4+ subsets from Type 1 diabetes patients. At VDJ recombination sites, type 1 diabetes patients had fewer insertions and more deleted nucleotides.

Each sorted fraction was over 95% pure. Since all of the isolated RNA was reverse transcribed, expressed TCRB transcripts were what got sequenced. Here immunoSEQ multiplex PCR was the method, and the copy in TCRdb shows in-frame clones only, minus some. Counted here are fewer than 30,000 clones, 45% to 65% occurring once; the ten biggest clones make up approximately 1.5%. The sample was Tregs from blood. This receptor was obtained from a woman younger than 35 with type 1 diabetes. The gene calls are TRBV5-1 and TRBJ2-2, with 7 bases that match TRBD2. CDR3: CASSLELLGRAPGELFF. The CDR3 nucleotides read TGCGCCAGCAGCTTGGAACTACTAGGGAGGGCCCCCGGGGAGCTGTTTTTT.